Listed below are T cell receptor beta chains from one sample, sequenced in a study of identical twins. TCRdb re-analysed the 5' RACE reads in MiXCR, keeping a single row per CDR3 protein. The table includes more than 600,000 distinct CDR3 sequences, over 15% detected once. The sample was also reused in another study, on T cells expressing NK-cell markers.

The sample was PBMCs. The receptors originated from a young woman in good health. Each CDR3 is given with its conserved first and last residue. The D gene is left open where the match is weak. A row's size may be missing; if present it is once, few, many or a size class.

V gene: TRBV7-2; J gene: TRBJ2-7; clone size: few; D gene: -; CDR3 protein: CASSSDPIDEQYF; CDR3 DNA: TGTGCCAGCAGCTCGGACCCCATAGACGAGCAGTACTTC
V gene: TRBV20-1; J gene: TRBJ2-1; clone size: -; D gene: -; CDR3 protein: CSARDPLVNEQFF; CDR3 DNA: TGCAGTGCTAGAGATCCCCTAGTCAATGAGCAGTTCTTC
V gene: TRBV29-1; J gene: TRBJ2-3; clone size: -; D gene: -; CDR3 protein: CSTRRGITDTQYF; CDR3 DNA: TGCAGCACCCGGCGGGGTATCACAGATACGCAGTATTTT
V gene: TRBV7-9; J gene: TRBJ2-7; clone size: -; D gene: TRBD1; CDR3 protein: CASSLDPGQGVNEQYF; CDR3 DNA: TGTGCCAGCAGCTTAGACCCGGGACAGGGGGTCAACGAGCAGTACTTC
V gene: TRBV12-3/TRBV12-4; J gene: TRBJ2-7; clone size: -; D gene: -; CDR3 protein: CASSFSSVFNEQYF; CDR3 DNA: TGTGCCAGCAGTTTCTCGTCCGTTTTTAACGAGCAGTACTTC
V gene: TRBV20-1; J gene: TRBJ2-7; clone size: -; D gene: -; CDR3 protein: CSASRLPLYEQYF; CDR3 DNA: TGCAGTGCTAGTAGACTCCCCTTATACGAGCAGTACTTC
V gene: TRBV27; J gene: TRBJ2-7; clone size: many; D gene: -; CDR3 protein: CASRRTGGYEQYF; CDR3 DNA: TGTGCCAGCAGGAGGACGGGTGGGTACGAGCAGTACTTC
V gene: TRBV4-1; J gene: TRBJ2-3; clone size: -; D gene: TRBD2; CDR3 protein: CASSLTGLAGDTQYF; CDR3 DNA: TGCGCCAGCAGCCTTACGGGACTAGCGGGAGATACGCAGTATTTT
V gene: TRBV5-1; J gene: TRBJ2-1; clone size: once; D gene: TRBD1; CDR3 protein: CASSTPELQGSYEQFF; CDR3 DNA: TGCGCCAGCAGCACACCCGAATTACAGGGGTCCTATGAGCAGTTCTTC
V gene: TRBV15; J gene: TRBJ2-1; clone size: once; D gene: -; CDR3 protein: CATLGGWNEQFF; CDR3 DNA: TGTGCCACCCTTGGCGGGTGGAATGAGCAGTTCTTC
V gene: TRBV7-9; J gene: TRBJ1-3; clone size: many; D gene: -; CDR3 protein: CAVPPALSGNTIYF; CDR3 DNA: TGTGCAGTTCCTCCGGCCCTCTCTGGAAACACCATATATTTT
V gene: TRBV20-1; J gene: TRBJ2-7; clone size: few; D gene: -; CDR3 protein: CSARGIGEQYF; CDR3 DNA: TGCAGTGCTAGAGGGATAGGCGAGCAGTACTTC
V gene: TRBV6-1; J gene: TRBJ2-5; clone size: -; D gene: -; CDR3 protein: CASSPPHGQETQYF; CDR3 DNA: TGTGCCAGCAGTCCCCCGCATGGTCAAGAGACCCAGTACTTC
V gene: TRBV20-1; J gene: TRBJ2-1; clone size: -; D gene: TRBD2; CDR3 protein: CSARKASGSIINEQFF; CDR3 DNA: TGCAGTGCTAGAAAGGCTAGCGGGAGTATAATCAATGAGCAGTTCTTC
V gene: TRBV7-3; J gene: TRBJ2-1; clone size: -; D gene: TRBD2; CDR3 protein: CASSQGPSGGLEQFF; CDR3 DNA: TGTGCCAGCAGCCAAGGGCCTAGCGGGGGGCTCGAGCAGTTCTTC
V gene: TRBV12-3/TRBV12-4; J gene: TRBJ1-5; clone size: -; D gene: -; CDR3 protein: CASSLKGFGDQPQHF; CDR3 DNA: TGTGCCAGCAGTTTAAAAGGGTTTGGCGATCAGCCCCAGCATTTT
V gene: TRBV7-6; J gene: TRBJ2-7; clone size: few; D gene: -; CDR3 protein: CASSLSGSWEQYF; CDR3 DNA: TGTGCCAGCAGCTTATCCGGTTCGTGGGAGCAGTACTTC
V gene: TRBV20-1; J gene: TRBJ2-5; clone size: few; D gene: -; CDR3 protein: CSASGGPVSDQETQYF; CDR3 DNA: TGCAGTGCTAGTGGAGGGCCAGTCTCGGATCAAGAGACCCAGTACTTC
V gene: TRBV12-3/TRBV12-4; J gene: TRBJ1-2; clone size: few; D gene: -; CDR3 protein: CASSGATWGGHGYTF; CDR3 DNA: TGTGCCAGCAGTGGGGCGACATGGGGTGGACATGGCTACACCTTC
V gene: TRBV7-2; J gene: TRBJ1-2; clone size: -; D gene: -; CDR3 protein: CASSWGSANYGYTF; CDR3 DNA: TGTGCCAGCAGCTGGGGATCAGCTAACTATGGCTACACCTTC
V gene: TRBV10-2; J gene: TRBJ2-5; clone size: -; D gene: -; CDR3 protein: CASSHPLAGEETQYF; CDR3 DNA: TGCGCCAGCAGTCACCCCCTAGCAGGGGAAGAGACCCAGTACTTC
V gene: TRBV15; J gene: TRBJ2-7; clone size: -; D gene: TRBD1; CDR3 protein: CATSRDLGQGQEQYF; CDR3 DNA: TGTGCCACCAGCAGAGATCTGGGACAGGGTCAAGAGCAGTACTTC
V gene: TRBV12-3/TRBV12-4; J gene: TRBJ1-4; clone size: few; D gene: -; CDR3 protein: CASSPSGEKLFF; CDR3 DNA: TGTGCCAGCAGCCCTTCGGGGGAAAAACTGTTTTTT
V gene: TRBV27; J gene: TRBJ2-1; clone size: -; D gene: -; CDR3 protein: CASENNEQFF; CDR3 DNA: TGTGCCAGCGAAAATAATGAGCAGTTCTTC
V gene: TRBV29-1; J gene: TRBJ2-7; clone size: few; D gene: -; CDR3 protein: CSVALSRGNYGHEQYF; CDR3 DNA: TGCAGCGTTGCCTTAAGCCGGGGGAACTACGGACACGAGCAGTACTTC
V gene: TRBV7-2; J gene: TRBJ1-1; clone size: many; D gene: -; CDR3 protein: CASSRGGTEAFF; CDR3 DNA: TGTGCCAGCAGCCGGGGAGGGACTGAAGCTTTCTTT
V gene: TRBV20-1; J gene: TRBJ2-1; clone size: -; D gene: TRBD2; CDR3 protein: CSAINSGRVGEQFF; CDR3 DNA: TGCAGTGCTATCAATAGCGGGAGGGTGGGTGAGCAGTTCTTC
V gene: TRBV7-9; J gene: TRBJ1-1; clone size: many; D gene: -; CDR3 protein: CASNLDGTGAAFF; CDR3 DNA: TGTGCCAGCAACCTCGATGGGACGGGAGCAGCTTTCTTT
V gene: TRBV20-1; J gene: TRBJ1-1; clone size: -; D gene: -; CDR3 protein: CSARGIGPRGAAFF; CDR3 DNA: TGCAGTGCTAGAGGAATAGGCCCTCGCGGAGCGGCTTTCTTT
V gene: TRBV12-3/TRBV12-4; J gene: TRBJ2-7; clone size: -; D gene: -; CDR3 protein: CASSSRVLGEQYF; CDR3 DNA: TGTGCCAGCAGTTCCAGGGTTTTAGGCGAGCAGTACTTC
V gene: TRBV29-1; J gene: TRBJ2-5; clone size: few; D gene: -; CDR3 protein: CSVGLRAGTQYF; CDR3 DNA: TGCAGCGTTGGACTACGAGCGGGGACCCAGTACTTC
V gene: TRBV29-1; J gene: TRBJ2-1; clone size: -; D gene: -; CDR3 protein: CSAGGLAANEQFF; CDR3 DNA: TGCAGCGCCGGCGGGTTAGCCGCGAATGAGCAGTTCTTC
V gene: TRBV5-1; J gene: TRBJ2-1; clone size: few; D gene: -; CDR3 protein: CASSLTYSSYNEQFF; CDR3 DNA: TGCGCCAGCAGCTTAACTTATAGCTCCTACAATGAGCAGTTCTTC
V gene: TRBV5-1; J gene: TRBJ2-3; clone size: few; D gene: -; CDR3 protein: CASSLAQEDTQYF; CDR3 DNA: TGCGCCAGCAGCTTGGCCCAGGAGGATACGCAGTATTTT
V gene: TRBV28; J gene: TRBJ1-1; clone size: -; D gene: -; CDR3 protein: CASSTTYTEAFF; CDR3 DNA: TGTGCCAGCAGTACCACCTACACTGAAGCTTTCTTT
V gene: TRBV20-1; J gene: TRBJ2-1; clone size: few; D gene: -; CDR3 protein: CSASTNSYNEQFF; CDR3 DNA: TGCAGTGCTTCTACGAACTCCTACAATGAGCAGTTCTTC
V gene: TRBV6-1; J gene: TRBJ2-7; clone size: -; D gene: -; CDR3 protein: CASSEGSSLYEQYF; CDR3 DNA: TGTGCCAGCAGTGAAGGCAGCTCGCTCTACGAGCAGTACTTC
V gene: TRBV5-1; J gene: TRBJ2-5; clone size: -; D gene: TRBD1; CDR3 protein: CASSWDRPGETQYF; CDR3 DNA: TGCGCCAGCAGCTGGGACAGGCCGGGGGAGACCCAGTACTTC
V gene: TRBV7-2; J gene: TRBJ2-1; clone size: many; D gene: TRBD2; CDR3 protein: CASTKAGASYNEQFF; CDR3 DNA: TGTGCCAGCACCAAAGCGGGGGCCTCCTACAATGAGCAGTTCTTC
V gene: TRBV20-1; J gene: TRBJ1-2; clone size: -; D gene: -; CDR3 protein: CSELDSHYGYTF; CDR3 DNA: TGCAGTGAATTAGACAGTCACTATGGCTACACCTTC
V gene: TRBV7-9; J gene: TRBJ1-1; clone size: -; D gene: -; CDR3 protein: CASSLEGSTEAFF; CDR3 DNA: TGTGCCAGCAGCTTAGAAGGGAGCACTGAAGCTTTCTTT
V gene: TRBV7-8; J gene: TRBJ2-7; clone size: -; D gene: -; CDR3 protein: CASSPYGTVRSYEQYF; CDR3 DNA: TGTGCCAGCAGCCCGTATGGGACGGTGAGATCCTACGAGCAGTACTTC
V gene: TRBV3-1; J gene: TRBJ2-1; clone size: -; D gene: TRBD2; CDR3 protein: CASSPWTSGGIEQFF; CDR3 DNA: TGTGCCAGCAGCCCCTGGACTAGCGGGGGTATTGAGCAGTTCTTC
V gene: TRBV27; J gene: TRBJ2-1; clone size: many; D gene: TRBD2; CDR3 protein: CASSSGLADANEQFF; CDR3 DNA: TGTGCCAGCAGTTCCGGACTAGCGGACGCCAATGAGCAGTTCTTC
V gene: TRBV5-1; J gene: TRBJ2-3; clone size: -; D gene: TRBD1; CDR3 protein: CASSQTGTGDSDTQYF; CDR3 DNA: TGCGCCAGCAGCCAGACCGGGACAGGGGATTCAGATACGCAGTATTTT
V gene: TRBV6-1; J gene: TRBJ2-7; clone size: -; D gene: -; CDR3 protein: CASNKGRTAYEQYF; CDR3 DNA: TGTGCCAGCAATAAGGGCAGGACCGCCTACGAGCAGTACTTC
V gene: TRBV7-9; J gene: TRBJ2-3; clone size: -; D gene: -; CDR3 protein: CASSLYDGTMRDTQYF; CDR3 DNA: TGTGCCAGCAGCCTATACGACGGGACGATGAGAGATACGCAGTATTTT